The 27 T cell receptor beta chains given below trace back to one sample, sequenced in a study of T cell responses to AZD1222 COVID-19 vaccine. Assay: immunoSEQ multiplex PCR; the TCRdb copy retains only in-frame clones and omits some. The sample has some 150,000 clones; 85% to 95% are singletons. Here the sequenced sample was peripheral blood, taken on day 0 of AZD1222 vaccination. The receptors here all came from an adult in good health.

The DNA for the CDR3 is TGCGCCAGCAGCCAACGTAGGACTGGGGGGCCAGAGACCCAGTACTTC. Translated: CASSQRRTGGPETQYF. The rearrangement links TRBV4-1 to TRBJ2-5; TRBD1 or TRBD2 may be the D gene (6 bases each). Trimming left V 2 bases short and J 4 bases short, with 17 bases between. In germline, CDR1 is MGHRA, CDR2 YSYEKL. The CDR3 contains 16 residues.

This chain links TRBV7-2 with TRBJ1-3; possibly TRBD1 for D (5 bases). Trimming removed 5 bases at V and 3 bases at J, with 11 bases between. The CDR3 is 14 residues long. Germline lookup yields CDR1 SGHTA and CDR2 FQGNSA. The DNA for the CDR3 is TGTGCCAGCAGCCCAGGGTTATTTGGAAACACCATATATTTT. As protein: CASSPGLFGNTIYF.

The chain carries TRBV7-2 and TRBJ2-2; tentatively, D is TRBD2 (6 bases). The CDR3 contains 18 residues. The germline V gene encodes CDR1 SGHTA and CDR2 FQGNSA. V was clipped by 5 bases and J by 0 bases, with 19 bases between them. Written as DNA, the CDR3 is TGTGCCAGCAGCCCCAAAGTTGTGGGGGGTACGAACACCGGGGAGCTGTTTTTT. Translation: CASSPKVVGGTNTGELFF.

The chain links TRBV6-6 to TRBJ2-1; a weak D match, TRBD2 (6 bases). The germline V and J ends were trimmed by 7 bases and 3 bases, with 16 bases remaining between them. The CDR3 is 15 amino acids. CDR1 is MNHNY and CDR2 is SVGAGI in the germline V gene (reference sequence). The CDR3 spells CASITPGRNYNEQFF. CDR3 sequence (DNA): TGTGCCAGCATCACACCCGGGAGAAACTACAATGAGCAGTTCTTC.

This sequence joins TRBV13 and TRBJ1-2, with TRBD1 matching over 12 bases. Germline V lookup: CDR1 PRHDT, CDR2 FYEKMQ (reference sequence). The CDR3 totals 16 residues. V was pared by 4 bases and J by 6 bases, with 9 bases of the junction left unmatched. The CDR3 region has the DNA TGTGCCAGCAGCTCCGGGACAGGGGGCGGTAGCGATGGCTACACCTTC. This codes for CASSSGTGGGSDGYTF.

The chain links TRBV12-5 to TRBJ1-4, with D perhaps matching TRBD1 (6 bases). This CDR3 region has 14 residues. With 7 bases removed from V and 4 bases from J, the gap between germline ends came to 13 bases. Germline CDR1 is LGHNT and CDR2 is FRNRAP. CDR3 coding DNA: TGTGCTAGTGCCTTGGACAGCTTTAATGAAAAACTGTTTTTT. Its protein product is CASALDSFNEKLFF.

The rearrangement uses TRBV19 and TRBJ1-6; D is unclear. This CDR3 spans 12 amino acids. The germline CDR1 and CDR2 sequences are LNHDA and SQIVND (reference sequence). V lost 3 bases to trimming and J lost 10 bases, with 7 bases between them. CDR3 loop: CASSMSGSPLHF. CDR3 bases: TGTGCCAGTAGTATGTCGGGATCACCCCTCCACTTT. The variable domain in full, with the rest retrieved from reference TRBV19 and TRBJ1-6, is DGGITQSPKYLFRKEGQNVTLSCEQNLNHDAMYWYRQDPGQGLRLIYYSQIVNDFQKGDIAEGYSVSREKKESFPLTVTSAQKNPTAFYLCASSMSGSPLHFGNGTRLTVT.

The gene calls are TRBV6-5 and TRBJ1-1; 7 positions agree with TRBD1. Per germline, CDR1 MNHEY and CDR2 SVGAGI. V was clipped by 3 bases and J by 9 bases; unmatched bases: 7. The CDR3 extends over 13 amino acids. CDR3 nucleotide sequence: TGTGCCAGCAGTTATGACAGGGATGGCCAAGCTTTCTTT. The encoded protein is CASSYDRDGQAFF.

The chain combines TRBV9 with TRBJ1-6; TRBD1 is a possible D gene (5 bases). The length of the CDR3 is 17 residues. CDR1 and CDR2 (germline): SGDLS, YYNGEE. Trimming stripped 2 bases from V and 0 bases from J, with 12 bases between. The CDR3 is CASSVGTGRSYNSPLHF. CDR3 nucleotides: TGTGCCAGCAGCGTGGGGACCGGACGCTCCTATAATTCACCCCTCCACTTT.

This clone was seen just once. Different DNA sequences within this sample yield the same CDR3. The chain links TRBV6-2 or TRBV6-3 to TRBJ2-5, with D hard to call. This CDR3 is 11 amino acids long. V was trimmed by 3 bases and J by 2 bases, leaving 1 base between them. The germline gives CDR1 MNHEY, CDR2 SVGEGT. The CDR3 DNA sequence: TGTGCCAGCAGTTATCAAGAGACCCAGTACTTC. Its translation: CASSYQETQYF.

V is TRBV29-1 and J is TRBJ1-1; D unclear. The CDR3 is 15 amino acids. V dropped 3 bases and J dropped 0 bases, with 14 bases sitting between them. In germline, CDR1 is SQVTM, CDR2 ANQGSEA. CDR3 sequence reads: CSVEGFNPMNTEAFF. CDR3 sequence (DNA): TGCAGCGTTGAGGGATTCAACCCCATGAACACTGAAGCTTTCTTT.

The chain has TRBV7-3 and TRBJ1-3, with D maybe TRBD1 (5 bases). The CDR3 runs to 13 residues. The V gene lost 5 bases and the J gene lost 9 bases, with 14 bases spanning the gap. The germline V gene has CDR1 SGHTA and CDR2 FQGTGA. CDR3 amino acids: CASSRRKGATIYF. In DNA, the CDR3 is TGTGCCAGCAGCCGCAGGAAAGGGGCCACCATATATTTT.

V and J are TRBV7-2 and TRBJ1-2, with D possibly matching TRBD1 (5 bases). Trimming pared 1 base from V and 4 bases from J, leaving 10 bases between. Germline V gene sequence: CDR1 SGHTA, CDR2 FQGNSA. The CDR3 is made up of 14 amino acids. The CDR3 DNA reads TGTGCCAGCAGCTTAGACCGGGGGGGCTATGGCTACACCTTC. This sequence encodes CASSLDRGGYGYTF.

Comments on this clone: This CDR3 is also generated by other DNA sequences in the sample. The chain uses TRBV3-1 (or the pseudogene TRBV3-2) and TRBJ1-6; D is unresolved. Germline V CDR1 and CDR2: LGHDT, YNNKEL (reference sequence). The length of the CDR3 is 11 residues. V was clipped by 2 bases and J by 7 bases, with 0 bases between them. The CDR3 DNA sequence: TGTGCCAGCAGCCAAAATTCACCCCTCCACTTT. Protein: CASSQNSPLHF.

As regards this clone: Other DNA sequences in this sample translate to the same CDR3. The chain is built from TRBV28 and TRBJ1-4; 7 bases match TRBD1. The length of the CDR3 is 14 residues. Losses at the gene ends were 6 bases for V and 4 bases for J; bases not matched to a gene: 5. Germline CDR1 MDHEN, CDR2 SYDVKM. In DNA form, the CDR3 reads TGTGCCAGCAGCCTGGGACAGATTAATGAAAAACTGTTTTTT. It translates to CASSLGQINEKLFF.

This rearrangement joins TRBV25-1 to TRBJ2-5; D is uncertain. Germline CDR1 MGHDK, CDR2 SYGVNS. This CDR3 is built from 13 residues. Trimming took off 5 bases at V and 5 bases at J, with 12 bases between the two ends. In DNA form, the CDR3 reads TGTGCCAGCAGTTTTCGCCTGGGTGAGACCCAGTACTTC. Amino acid sequence: CASSFRLGETQYF.

The V and J genes are TRBV2 and TRBJ2-2; D gene ambiguous. Per germline, CDR1 SNHLY and CDR2 FYNNEI. The CDR3 length is 16 residues. The V end lost 4 bases, the J end lost 0 bases, and 12 bases lay between the germline ends. CDR3 nucleotides: TGTGCCAGCAGTGGCATGAGCAGAACGAACACCGGGGAGCTGTTTTTT. Translated: CASSGMSRTNTGELFF. Using reference TRBV2 and TRBJ2-2 for the parts outside the CDR3, the full variable domain is EPEVTQTPSHQVTQMGQEVILRCVPISNHLYFYWYRQILGQKVEFLVSFYNNEISEKSEIFDDQFSVERPDGSNFTLKIRSTKLEDSAMYFCASSGMSRTNTGELFFGEGSRLTVL.

The V gene is TRBV5-1, the J gene TRBJ2-3; 10 positions match TRBD2. Germline CDR1 is SGHRS and CDR2 is YFSETQ. Unmatched junction bases numbered 2, after V lost 9 bases and J lost 1 base. This CDR3 spans 13 amino acids. CDR3 nucleotides: TGCGCCACTGGACTAGCGGGCACAGATACGCAGTATTTT. The encoded protein is CATGLAGTDTQYF.

This chain connects TRBV2 to TRBJ2-7; TRBD1 might be the D (5 bases). V was cut by 8 bases and J by 2 bases, with 10 bases left in between. The CDR3 length is 12 residues. From germline, CDR1 is SNHLY and CDR2 FYNNEI. For the CDR3, the DNA is TGTGCCAGCGACAGAGGCACCTACGAGCAGTACTTC. Protein product: CASDRGTYEQYF.

This clone was seen a handful of times. V is TRBV3-1 (or the pseudogene TRBV3-2) and J is TRBJ2-3; D is tentatively TRBD1 or TRBD2 (6 bases each). Germline-derived CDR1 and CDR2 are LGHDT and YNNKEL (reference sequence). The length of the CDR3 is 17 residues. Trimming cost V 0 bases and J 4 bases, with 17 bases left between them. Written as DNA, the CDR3 is TGTGCCAGCAGCCAAGATCGGGGAGTCGGGGGCGCAGATACGCAGTATTTT. Translation gives CASSQDRGVGGADTQYF.

The rearrangement links TRBV19 to TRBJ1-5; 10 nucleotides match TRBD1. The germline V gene encodes CDR1 LNHDA and CDR2 SQIVND (reference sequence). With 3 bases clipped from V and 6 bases from J, the junction kept 5 bases outside the gene matches. This CDR3 spans 15 amino acids. The CDR3 sequence is CASSISGTGVQPQHF. CDR3 nucleotide sequence: TGTGCCAGTAGTATTTCGGGGACAGGGGTTCAGCCCCAGCATTTT.

The gene calls are TRBV2 and TRBJ2-1; possibly TRBD2 for D (5 bases). The germline V and J ends were trimmed by 2 bases and 8 bases, with 10 bases remaining between them. Looked up from germline, CDR1 is SNHLY and CDR2 is FYNNEI. The CDR3 is made up of 13 amino acids. CDR3 in amino acids: CASSERGLDEQFF. The DNA of the CDR3 is TGTGCCAGCAGTGAACGAGGGCTCGATGAGCAGTTCTTC.

The chain couples TRBV3-1 (or the pseudogene TRBV3-2) to TRBJ1-5; TRBD1 agrees at 8 bases. The germline CDR1 and CDR2 sequences are LGHDT and YNNKEL (reference sequence). With V trimmed by 1 base and J by 6 bases, 11 bases remained unmatched. This CDR3 is 17 amino acids long. The CDR3 loop reads CASSQGSGQGRSQPQHF. The CDR3 DNA reads TGTGCCAGCAGCCAAGGGTCCGGACAGGGAAGGAGTCAGCCCCAGCATTTT.

V is TRBV6-5 and J is TRBJ1-1; no reliable D call. Germline lookup yields CDR1 MNHEY and CDR2 SVGAGI. Trimming pared 7 bases from V and 7 bases from J, leaving 13 bases between. The CDR3 contains 12 residues. CDR3 protein: CASNRVKREAFF. CDR3 nucleotides: TGTGCCAGCAATAGGGTGAAGCGTGAAGCTTTCTTT.

The V and J genes are TRBV29-1 and TRBJ1-2; D uncertain. This CDR3 has 10 residues. Per the germline V gene, CDR1 is SQVTM and CDR2 is ANQGSEA. Trimming removed 6 bases at V and 8 bases at J, with 10 bases between. Here the CDR3 reads CSVPDGGYTF. In DNA, the CDR3 is TGCAGCGTCCCGGACGGGGGCTACACCTTC.

The rearrangement links TRBV18 to TRBJ1-5; D is uncertain. The CDR3 loop spans 17 amino acids. Germline-derived CDR1 and CDR2 are KGHSH and LQKENI. Trimming removed 2 bases from V and 0 bases from J, with 14 bases in between. CDR3 sequence: CASSPSDLGYSNQPQHF. CDR3 DNA: TGTGCCAGCTCACCAAGTGATCTGGGATATAGCAATCAGCCCCAGCATTTT.

CDR3 loop: CASSLNPPLGQPTYEQYF. CDR3 nucleotides: TGTGCCAGCAGTTTAAACCCCCCCCTGGGACAGCCAACCTACGAGCAGTACTTC. The V gene is TRBV27, the J gene TRBJ2-7; 7 bases align to TRBD1. Germline-derived CDR1 and CDR2 are MNHEY and SMNVEV (reference sequence). With 2 bases clipped from V and 2 bases from J, the junction kept 15 bases outside the gene matches. The CDR3 contains 18 residues.